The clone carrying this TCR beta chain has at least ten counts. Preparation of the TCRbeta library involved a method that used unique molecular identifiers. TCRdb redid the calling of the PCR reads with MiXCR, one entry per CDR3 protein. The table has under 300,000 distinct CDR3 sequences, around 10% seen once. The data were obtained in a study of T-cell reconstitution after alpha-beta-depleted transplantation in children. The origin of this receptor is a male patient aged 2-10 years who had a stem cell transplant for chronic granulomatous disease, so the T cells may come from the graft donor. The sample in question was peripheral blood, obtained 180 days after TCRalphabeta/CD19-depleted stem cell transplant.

The CDR3 here is CASSLIRGLNTGELFF. For the CDR3, the DNA is TGCGCCAGCAGCTTGATTAGGGGCTTGAACACCGGGGAGCTGTTTTTT. The chain couples TRBV5-1 to TRBJ2-2, with D possibly being TRBD1 (5 bases). Trimming shortened V by 1 base and J by 1 base, and 11 bases separated the two germline ends. Germline lookup yields CDR1 SGHRS and CDR2 YFSETQ. The CDR3 length is 16 residues.